This TCR beta chain was found in a study of cytomegalovirus exposure and HLA in healthy donors. The primer mix had 60 Vbeta and 13 Jbeta primers. Data came from immunoSEQ multiplex PCR; TCRdb stores just in-frame clones and leaves some out. The sample consists of some 180,000 clones, about three quarters of them appearing once. Looked up from germline, CDR1 is LNHDA and CDR2 is SQIVND (reference sequence). Trimming stripped 5 bases from V and 0 bases from J, with 11 bases between. The CDR3 has 15 amino acids. The receptor was derived from a man aged 18-30 years in good health and CMV-seronegative. The sequencing input was PBMCs. The V and J genes are TRBV19 and TRBJ1-5; unclear D gene. The CDR3 nucleotides are TGTGCCAGTAGTGACCATTCAGGTAGCAATCAGCCCCAGCATTTT. This encodes CASSDHSGSNQPQHF.